This is a list of T cell receptor beta chains from one sample in a study of identical twins. Using its own MiXCR run on the 5' RACE reads, TCRdb lists one record per CDR3 protein. The sample holds around 490,000 distinct CDR3 sequences, about a fifth seen once. The same specimen was also included in a second study, on yellow fever vaccine responses in identical twins.

Sequencing was performed on CD4+ T cells sorted from blood. The origin of the receptors is a woman aged 18-30 years in good health. Both conserved end residues are part of each CDR3. A D gene is named only where the DNA matches it firmly. Clone sizes are given selectively: once, few, many, or a class where the clone is expanded.

CASSLTLGLEQYF TGTGCCAGCAGCTTAACACTAGGACTCGAGCAGTACTTC NA TRBJ2-7 NA TRBV7-9
CASSQAGTISTGELFF TGTGCCAGCAGCCAAGCCGGGACTATATCCACCGGGGAGCTGTTTTTT TRBD2 TRBJ2-2 NA TRBV14
CASRDLAGVTYEQYF TGTGCCAGTAGAGACCTAGCGGGAGTTACCTACGAGCAGTACTTC TRBD2 TRBJ2-7 NA TRBV19
CASSLGQGVSNTGELFF TGTGCCAGCAGCTTAGGGCAGGGGGTTTCGAACACCGGGGAGCTGTTTTTT TRBD1 TRBJ2-2 NA TRBV7-2
CASSPGTGGVNQPQHF TGTGCCAGCAGCCCGGGGACAGGGGGGGTCAATCAGCCCCAGCATTTT TRBD1 TRBJ1-5 NA TRBV7-9
CASSLGASGNYNEQFF TGCGCCAGCAGCTTGGGTGCTAGCGGGAATTACAATGAGCAGTTCTTC TRBD2 TRBJ2-1 few TRBV5-1
CASSPPGTGITEAFF TGTGCCAGCAGCCCCCCCGGGACAGGGATCACTGAAGCTTTCTTT TRBD1 TRBJ1-1 few TRBV7-3
CASSPPSNTEAFF TGTGCCAGCAGCCCCCCGTCCAACACTGAAGCTTTCTTT NA TRBJ1-1 NA TRBV7-9
CASSQEWESVRNEQFF TGTGCCAGCAGCCAAGAATGGGAGTCGGTCCGCAATGAGCAGTTCTTC NA TRBJ2-1 NA TRBV3-1
CASSSLEGGGTEAFF TGTGCCAGCAGTTCCCTAGAGGGGGGAGGCACTGAAGCTTTCTTT NA TRBJ1-1 NA TRBV6-5
CASSLGGGSNNEQFF TGTGCCAGCAGCTTAGGGGGCGGGAGTAACAATGAGCAGTTCTTC TRBD2 TRBJ2-1 NA TRBV7-6
CASSYSGLAGWDEQFF TGTGCCAGCAGTTACTCGGGACTAGCGGGATGGGATGAGCAGTTCTTC TRBD2 TRBJ2-1 NA TRBV6-5
CASSLSGNTGELFF TGTGCCAGCAGCTTAAGTGGTAACACCGGGGAGCTGTTTTTT NA TRBJ2-2 many TRBV7-3
CASSLALRTMSSYEQYF TGTGCCAGCAGCTTAGCCTTGCGAACTATGAGCTCCTACGAGCAGTACTTC NA TRBJ2-7 few TRBV11-1
CSVEDQGLVGYTF TGCAGCGTTGAAGATCAGGGTTTGGTTGGCTACACCTTC NA TRBJ1-2 NA TRBV29-1
CASGLTPPSNEQFF TGTGCCAGCGGGTTAACCCCCCCTTCAAATGAGCAGTTCTTC NA TRBJ2-1 NA TRBV6-1
CASSSGGTSNSPLHF TGTGCCAGCAGTTCAGGAGGGACATCTAATTCACCCCTCCACTTT NA TRBJ1-6 few TRBV25-1
CASGKGTSGYQFF TGTGCTAGTGGTAAGGGGACTAGCGGGTATCAGTTCTTC TRBD2 TRBJ2-1 few TRBV12-5
CASSLADRGSTDTQYF TGCGCCAGCAGCTTGGCGGACAGGGGAAGCACAGATACGCAGTATTTT TRBD1 TRBJ2-3 once TRBV5-1
CASNKQGDAEAFF TGTGCCAGTAATAAACAGGGAGACGCTGAAGCTTTCTTT NA TRBJ1-1 few TRBV19
CATSDALQPQHF TGTGCCACCAGTGATGCCCTACAGCCCCAGCATTTT NA TRBJ1-5 NA TRBV24-1
CASSYQQDYPYEQYF TGTGCCAGCAGTTATCAACAGGACTACCCGTACGAGCAGTACTTC NA TRBJ2-7 few TRBV12-3/TRBV12-4
CASSFRKGRYEQYF TGTGCCAGCAGTTTTCGGAAGGGGCGATACGAGCAGTACTTC NA TRBJ2-7 NA TRBV27
CASSPLSSGNTIYF TGTGCCAGCAGCCCCCTGAGTTCTGGAAACACCATATATTTT NA TRBJ1-3 NA TRBV12-3/TRBV12-4
CASGRAYNEQLF TGTGCCAGCGGGCGAGCCTACAATGAGCAGCTCTTC NA TRBJ2-1 NA TRBV3-1
CASSHTTSINNEQFF TGTGCCAGCAGCCATACGACTAGCATCAACAATGAGCAGTTCTTC TRBD2 TRBJ2-1 few TRBV3-1
CAISAFAGLRSITDTQYF TGTGCCATCAGTGCGTTCGCGGGGTTGCGATCCATCACAGATACGCAGTATTTT NA TRBJ2-3 few TRBV10-3
CASSIIPSSSGANVLTF TGTGCCAGTAGTATTATTCCGAGCAGCTCTGGGGCCAACGTCCTGACTTTC NA TRBJ2-6 few TRBV19
CSASLAGVDVEQFF TGCAGTGCTTCGCTAGCGGGAGTTGACGTTGAGCAGTTCTTC TRBD2 TRBJ2-1 few TRBV20-1
CASSFDRGRDTQYF TGTGCCAGCAGCTTTGATAGGGGGAGAGATACGCAGTATTTT NA TRBJ2-3 few TRBV5-5